This entry lists 17 T cell receptor beta chains sequenced from one sample in a study of radiation and T cells in renal cell carcinoma. Generated by immunoSEQ multiplex PCR, the TCRdb table keeps only in-frame clones and is missing some. This table holds 20,000 or so clones, 47% found once. Treatment noted: 15 Gy SBRT to primary tumor, nephrectomy 4 weeks later. The sample was tumor tissue, taken from a patient whose treatment included radiotherapy and nephrectomy. Receptor source: a woman aged 45-60 years with renal cell carcinoma.

CDR3 residues: CASSSGQGFFGNTIYF. CDR3 nucleotides: TGTGCCAGCAGCTCGGGACAGGGGTTCTTTGGAAACACCATATATTTT. V and J are TRBV5-4 and TRBJ1-3; 10 bases agree with TRBD1. In germline, CDR1 is SGHNT, CDR2 YYREEE (reference sequence). Germline trimming cut 3 bases from V and 3 bases from J; bases unmatched to any gene: 6. The CDR3 is made up of 16 amino acids.

The chain is built from TRBV25-1 and TRBJ1-5; D gene unclear. This CDR3 is built from 15 residues. The germline CDR1 and CDR2 sequences are MGHDK and SYGVNS. Trimming shortened V by 3 bases and J by 0 bases, and 9 bases separated the two germline ends. The CDR3 loop reads CASSEDRYSNQPQHF. CDR3 sequence (DNA): TGTGCCAGCAGTGAGGACCGCTATAGCAATCAGCCCCAGCATTTT.

This clone has a handful of counts. This chain joins TRBV14 and TRBJ1-2; no definite D call. The V gene lost 6 bases and the J gene lost 1 base, with 21 bases spanning the gap. This CDR3 is 17 amino acids long. CDR1 is SGHDN, CDR2 FVKESK, per germline. The CDR3: CASSHKLLRPFNYGYTF. The CDR3 DNA reads TGTGCCAGCAGTCACAAACTTCTTCGGCCTTTTAACTATGGCTACACCTTC.

This rearrangement joins TRBV19 to TRBJ2-1, with 9 bases matching TRBD2. Looked up from germline, CDR1 is LNHDA and CDR2 is SQIVND (reference sequence). The length of the CDR3 is 14 residues. V dropped 7 bases and J dropped 8; count of bases not matched to a gene: 9. In DNA form, the CDR3 reads TGTGCCAGTACCTTAGCGGGGGCCGCGGATGAGCAGTTCTTC. Its translation: CASTLAGAADEQFF.

This clone occurred a few times. V gene TRBV6-1 combines with J gene TRBJ1-5; weak D call: TRBD1 (5 bases). Germline CDR1 MNHNS, CDR2 SASEGT. The CDR3 contains 13 residues. The ends were cut back, 4 bases at V and 5 bases at J, with 9 bases in the middle. In DNA, the CDR3 is TGTGCCAGCAGTGTTGGGGGGTATCAGCCCCAGCATTTT. Translation gives CASSVGGYQPQHF.

V gene TRBV18 combines with J gene TRBJ2-3; D gene uncertain. This CDR3 is built from 13 residues. V was shortened by 2 bases and J by 1 base, with 4 bases between the two germline ends. In germline, CDR1 is KGHSH, CDR2 LQKENI. The CDR3 DNA reads as TGTGCCAGCTCACCAACGGGCACAGATACGCAGTATTTT. This codes for CASSPTGTDTQYF.

This clone was observed a handful of times. The rearrangement joins TRBV11-3 to TRBJ1-1; a weak D match, TRBD1 (5 bases). Germline V CDR1 and CDR2: SGHNT, YENEEA. Trimming left V 5 bases short and J 0 bases short, with 16 bases between. The CDR3 extends over 16 amino acids. The CDR3 DNA reads TGTGCCAGCAGCCCTTCCTCGACAGAAGTGAACACTGAAGCTTTCTTT. Its protein is CASSPSSTEVNTEAFF. The complete variable domain, with remaining parts taken from reference TRBV11-3 and TRBJ1-1, reads EAGVVQSPRYKIIEKKQPVAFWCNPISGHNTLYWYLQNLGQGPELLIRYENEEAVDDSQLPKDRFSAERLKGVDSTLKIQPAELGDSAVYLCASSPSSTEVNTEAFFGQGTRLTVV.

The chain carries TRBV18 and TRBJ2-7, with 9 bases identical to TRBD1. The CDR3 is 15 residues long. The V gene's germline CDR1 is KGHSH and CDR2 LQKENI. V gave up 5 bases and J gave up 0 bases; unmatched junction bases: 5. The CDR3 region has the DNA TGTGCCAGCTCAAGTGGGACAGGGACCTCCTACGAGCAGTACTTC. It codes for CASSSGTGTSYEQYF.

This clone appeared once. The chain has TRBV6-4 and TRBJ1-2; D ambiguous. Looked up from germline, CDR1 is MRHNA and CDR2 is SNTAGT. Between the trimmed V and J ends, which lost 2 bases and 5 bases, there was a span of 9 bases. CDR3 length: 13 amino acids. The CDR3 sequence is CASSDRRGYGYTF. CDR3 sequence (DNA): TGTGCCAGCAGTGACCGTCGCGGTTATGGCTACACCTTC.

The J gene is TRBJ1-3, the V gene TRBV7-2; D is unresolved. CDR3 length: 15 residues. The germline V and J ends were trimmed by 2 bases and 2 bases, with 10 bases remaining between them. Germline lookup yields CDR1 SGHTA and CDR2 FQGNSA. The CDR3 sequence: CASSLRGITGNTIYF. The CDR3 DNA is TGTGCCAGCAGCTTACGGGGTATAACTGGAAACACCATATATTTT.

J is TRBJ2-5 and V is TRBV7-9, with 13 bases identical to TRBD2. CDR3 length: 15 amino acids. V lost 4 bases, J lost 2 bases, and 1 base stayed unmatched. Germline CDR1 is SEHNR and CDR2 is FQNEAQ (reference sequence). CDR3 protein: CASSWGLAGQETQYF. CDR3 bases: TGTGCCAGCAGCTGGGGACTAGCGGGGCAAGAGACCCAGTACTTC.

V gene TRBV5-5 combines with J gene TRBJ1-5, with a possible D match to TRBD1 (5 bases). The CDR3 covers 14 residues. In germline, CDR1 is SGHKS, CDR2 YYEKEE (reference sequence). The V end was cut by 0 bases, the J end by 3 bases, with 7 bases between. CDR3 in amino acids: CASSLAGDNQPQHF. In DNA form, the CDR3 reads TGTGCCAGCAGCTTGGCGGGGGACAATCAGCCCCAGCATTTT.

The rearrangement uses TRBV11-3 and TRBJ1-1; D not resolved. The germline CDR1 and CDR2 sequences are SGHNT and YENEEA. Trimming shortened V by 4 bases and J by 2 bases, and 8 bases separated the two germline ends. CDR3 length: 13 residues. CDR3 residues: CASSSLPNTEAFF. CDR3 bases: TGTGCCAGCAGCTCCCTCCCCAACACTGAAGCTTTCTTT.

This clone was seen only a few times. The J gene is TRBJ1-2, the V gene TRBV29-1; no firm D call. Trimming removed 2 bases at V and 2 bases at J, with 6 bases between. Germline CDR1 SQVTM, CDR2 ANQGSEA. CDR3 size: 12 residues. The CDR3, as DNA: TGCAGCGTTGAATCCAGCAACTATGGCTACACCTTC. Its protein is CSVESSNYGYTF.

The V and J genes are TRBV2 and TRBJ2-2; TRBD1 agrees at 7 bases. The CDR3 is made up of 13 amino acids. Germline V CDR1 and CDR2: SNHLY, FYNNEI. Losses at the gene ends were 9 bases for V and 5 bases for J; bases not matched to a gene: 6. Here the CDR3 DNA reads TGTGCCAGAACTCCAGGGGGAACCGGGGAGCTGTTTTTT. It codes for CARTPGGTGELFF.

In its sample, this clone was seen many times. The chain uses TRBV6-5 and TRBJ1-1; D is unresolved. Germline V gene lookup returns CDR1 MNHEY and CDR2 SVGAGI. The CDR3 is 12 amino acids. The V and J ends lost 5 bases and 0 bases respectively, with 4 bases between them. CDR3 nucleotide sequence: TGTGCCAGCAGTGCCATGAACACTGAAGCTTTCTTT. Its translation is CASSAMNTEAFF.

This chain connects TRBV21-1 to TRBJ1-1. TRBV21-1 is described as a pseudogene. The CDR3 consists of 14 residues. As DNA, the CDR3 is TGTGCCAGCAGCAGAAGGATCGGGAACACTGAAGCTTTCTTT. Translation: CASSRRIGNTEAFF.